What follows are 32 T cell receptor beta chains derived from one specimen sequenced in a study of T cell repertoires and HLA-DP antigens. Their antigens remain unidentified. Clones were read by immunoSEQ multiplex PCR, and TCRdb kept only the in-frame ones, dropping some. The table lists over 100,000 clones, approximately 92% of them singletons. Material for sequencing was CD4+ T cells from PBMCs. These receptors were obtained from a woman between 18 and 30 years old in good health and CMV-seronegative.

The chain employs TRBV18 and TRBJ1-2; TRBD1 is a possible D gene (5 bases). Trimming stripped 2 bases from V and 4 bases from J, with 14 bases between. Germline V gives CDR1 KGHSH, CDR2 LQKENI. This CDR3 spans 15 amino acids. The CDR3 reads CASSPFEGTSYGYTF. CDR3 DNA sequence: TGTGCCAGCTCACCATTCGAAGGGACCTCCTATGGCTACACCTTC.

Details on this clone: The same CDR3 also results from other DNA sequences found in this sample. V and J are TRBV5-5 and TRBJ1-5; no clear D. V lost 0 bases and J lost 0, with 4 bases in between. The CDR3 is made up of 14 amino acids. Germline CDR1 reads SGHKS; CDR2 reads YYEKEE (reference sequence). The CDR3 DNA reads as TGTGCCAGCAGCTTGGAACTTAGCAATCAGCCCCAGCATTTT. Encoded protein: CASSLELSNQPQHF.

The chain recombines TRBV7-6 with TRBJ2-6, with unresolved D. Germline-derived CDR1 and CDR2 are SGHVS and FNYEAQ. The V end lost 1 base, the J end lost 1 base, and 5 bases lay between the germline ends. This CDR3 contains 15 residues. CDR3 DNA: TGTGCCAGCAGCTTAGGTGGGTCTGGGGCCAACGTCCTGACTTTC. Protein sequence: CASSLGGSGANVLTF.

This clone was recorded once. The genes are TRBV5-4 and TRBJ2-7; D assignment may be TRBD1 or TRBD2 (5 bases each). V lost 1 base to trimming and J lost 6 bases, with 17 bases between them. The CDR3 has 15 residues. The germline V gene has CDR1 SGHNT and CDR2 YYREEE (reference sequence). The CDR3, as DNA: TGTGCCAGCAGCTTGAGGGGCGGGCCGCCGCGCGAGCAGTACGTC. Its translation is CASSLRGGPPREQYV.

This clone was detected a few times. J is TRBJ2-2 and V is TRBV9; 10 bases map to TRBD1. After removal of 7 bases from V and 4 bases from J, the junction contained 4 bases not matched to a gene. Germline V gene lookup returns CDR1 SGDLS and CDR2 YYNGEE. The CDR3 contains 14 residues. The CDR3 nucleotides are TGTGCCAGCGTGGGACAGGGGTCCACCGGGGAGCTGTTTTTT. Protein product: CASVGQGSTGELFF.

This clone was counted once. The chain uses TRBV6-1 and TRBJ1-2; 7 bases agree with TRBD1. The V gene end was trimmed by 0 bases and the J gene end by 4 bases; junction bases not matched to a gene: 8. In germline, CDR1 is MNHNS, CDR2 SASEGT. The CDR3 consists of 16 residues. For the CDR3, the DNA is TGTGCCAGCAGTGAAGCTGGGCGGACAGGTATCTATGGCTACACCTTC. It encodes CASSEAGRTGIYGYTF.

This sequence joins TRBV5-4 and TRBJ2-1, with TRBD1 identical over 9 bases. J gave up 7 bases and V 4 bases, and 9 bases lay outside the gene matches. CDR3 size: 15 residues. Per the germline V gene, CDR1 is SGHNT and CDR2 is YYREEE (reference sequence). The CDR3 region has the DNA TGTGCCAGCAGCCCACCGGGACAGGGCAATAATGAGCAGTTCTTC. Translation: CASSPPGQGNNEQFF.

DNA for the CDR3: TGCGCCAGCAGCTTGGGGGACAGGGAAGGTCAGCCCCAGCATTTT. Translation gives CASSLGDREGQPQHF. The genes are TRBV5-1 and TRBJ1-5; TRBD1 matches at 9 bases. The CDR3 runs 15 residues. Per germline, CDR1 SGHRS and CDR2 YFSETQ. The J segment lost 6 bases and the V segment lost 0 bases, leaving 4 bases of the junction unmatched.

The CDR3 sequence is CASSWGPGLKSYGYTF. The CDR3 nucleotides read TGCGCCAGCAGCTGGGGCCCAGGGCTGAAGTCCTATGGCTACACCTTC. This rearrangement joins TRBV5-1 to TRBJ1-2; a possible D gene is TRBD1 (5 bases). V was trimmed by 3 bases and J by 4 bases, leaving 19 bases between them. CDR1 is SGHRS, CDR2 YFSETQ, per germline. The CDR3 loop spans 16 amino acids.

This sequence joins TRBV6-5 and TRBJ1-2, with TRBD1 as a possible D gene (6 bases). Germline V gene data show CDR1 as MNHEY and CDR2 as SVGAGI. The CDR3 extends over 15 amino acids. Between the trimmed V and J ends, which lost 6 bases and 5 bases, there was a span of 19 bases. Written as DNA, the CDR3 is TGTGCCAGCAGCCCCGGCGACAGGCAAGGGTATGGCTACACCTTC. The encoded protein is CASSPGDRQGYGYTF.

V gene TRBV7-9 combines with J gene TRBJ2-7, with no clear D. The V and J ends lost 5 bases and 2 bases respectively, with 13 bases between them. The CDR3 sequence is 14 residues long. Germline lookup yields CDR1 SEHNR and CDR2 FQNEAQ (reference sequence). The CDR3 sequence is CASSPPGKPYEQYV. The CDR3 bases are TGTGCCAGCAGCCCTCCAGGAAAACCCTACGAGCAGTACGTC.

The chain recombines TRBV5-6 with TRBJ1-2; 10 bases agree with TRBD1. V was clipped by 4 bases and J by 6 bases; unmatched bases: 9. CDR3 size: 15 residues. Per the germline V gene, CDR1 is SGHDT and CDR2 is YYEEEE. The CDR3, as DNA: TGTGCCAGCAGCCCCCCCGGGACAGGGGTCCATGGCTACACCTTC. It translates to CASSPPGTGVHGYTF.

This chain links TRBV6-5 with TRBJ2-1, with D hard to call. V was pared by 6 bases and J by 0 bases, with 12 bases between. Germline CDR1 is MNHEY and CDR2 is SVGAGI. The CDR3 runs to 15 residues. The CDR3 protein is CASSPISSSYNEQFF. CDR3 in DNA: TGTGCCAGCAGCCCAATTTCGAGCTCCTACAATGAGCAGTTCTTC.

The chain couples TRBV2 to TRBJ2-2; no definite D call. The germline V gene has CDR1 SNHLY and CDR2 FYNNEI. The length of the CDR3 is 11 residues. Between the trimmed V and J ends, which lost 6 bases and 4 bases, there was a span of 3 bases. The CDR3: CASRATGELFF. The CDR3, as DNA: TGTGCCAGCAGGGCCACCGGGGAGCTGTTTTTT.

J is TRBJ1-1 and V is TRBV7-9, with D unresolved. Germline CDR1 and CDR2: SEHNR and FQNEAQ (reference sequence). The V gene lost 1 base and the J gene lost 4 bases, with 7 bases spanning the gap. CDR3 length: 13 amino acids. CDR3 protein: CASSLEPLTEAFF. For the CDR3, the DNA is TGTGCCAGCAGCTTAGAACCTCTCACTGAAGCTTTCTTT.

The rearrangement links TRBV18 to TRBJ2-1, with TRBD2 matching over 10 bases. J was trimmed by 0 bases and V by 3 bases; bases with no gene match: 11. Germline CDR1 reads KGHSH; CDR2 reads LQKENI. The CDR3 sequence is 19 residues long. This CDR3 is CASSPRLAGAIRSYNEQFF. CDR3 bases: TGTGCCAGCTCACCGCGGCTAGCGGGGGCCATTCGCTCCTACAATGAGCAGTTCTTC.

This sequence joins TRBV18 and TRBJ2-2; D possibly corresponds to TRBD1 (5 bases). Germline V gene sequence: CDR1 KGHSH, CDR2 LQKENI. The CDR3 is 14 residues long. The V and J ends lost 3 bases and 0 bases respectively, with 5 bases between them. The CDR3 DNA reads as TGTGCCAGCTCACCGACAGCGAACACCGGGGAGCTGTTTTTT. As protein: CASSPTANTGELFF.

This clone has just a few counts. The chain employs TRBV2 and TRBJ1-5, with 12 bases lining up with TRBD1. The V gene's germline CDR1 is SNHLY and CDR2 FYNNEI. The junction had 6 bases not matched to a gene; V was cut back by 6 bases and J by 0 bases. This CDR3 region has 17 residues. As DNA, the CDR3 is TGTGCCAGCAGCTGGGACAGGGGGCTGGGTAGCAATCAGCCCCAGCATTTT. Protein product: CASSWDRGLGSNQPQHF.

CDR3 protein: CASSLYPGPRTDTQYF. DNA of the CDR3: TGTGCCAGCAGTTTATACCCGGGGCCACGCACAGATACGCAGTATTTT. The genes are TRBV28 and TRBJ2-3, with D perhaps being TRBD1 or TRBD2 (5 bases each). Trimming pared 1 base from V and 1 base from J, leaving 12 bases between. Germline V gene sequence: CDR1 MDHEN, CDR2 SYDVKM. This CDR3 has 16 amino acids.

This chain joins TRBV7-8 and TRBJ2-7; 13 positions match TRBD2. CDR3 length: 21 amino acids. The V and J ends lost 6 bases and 4 bases, in that order; junction bases with no gene match: 24. Germline values: CDR1 SGHVS, CDR2 FQNEAQ. CDR3 nucleotide sequence: TGTGCCAGCAGTCGGAGGACCGGACTAGCGGGAGTGCGGGGCGGGGGTTACGAGCAGTACTTC. It encodes CASSRRTGLAGVRGGGYEQYF.

The chain combines TRBV10-3 with TRBJ2-6; D is possibly TRBD1 (5 bases). The V end was cut by 2 bases, the J end by 0 bases, with 11 bases between. Per the germline V gene, CDR1 is ENHRY and CDR2 is SYGVKD. The CDR3 covers 17 residues. The CDR3 coding sequence is TGTGCCATCAGTGAGGCTCAGGGAAACTCTGGGGCCAACGTCCTGACTTTC. Residues: CAISEAQGNSGANVLTF.

A single count supports this clone. This sequence joins TRBV27 and TRBJ1-1; a possible D gene is TRBD1 (5 bases). Germline values: CDR1 MNHEY, CDR2 SMNVEV (reference sequence). V was clipped by 3 bases and J by 9 bases, with 14 bases between them. The CDR3 is 13 residues long. The CDR3 protein is CASSFSQGGKAFF. CDR3 sequence (DNA): TGTGCCAGCAGTTTCAGCCAGGGAGGGAAAGCTTTCTTT.

This rearrangement joins TRBV5-1 to TRBJ2-5, with 9 bases identical to TRBD2. V shed 5 bases, J shed 5 bases, and the junction held 7 bases outside the gene matches. The CDR3 has 14 residues. The germline CDR1 and CDR2 sequences are SGHRS and YFSETQ. DNA of the CDR3: TGCGCCAGCAGTACTGCGGGGGGGCCGGAGACCCAGTACTTC. It is translated as CASSTAGGPETQYF.

The gene calls are TRBV7-9 and TRBJ2-2; 11 bases align to TRBD2. Trimming removed 5 bases from V and 2 bases from J; junction bases left unmatched: 4. From germline, CDR1 is SEHNR and CDR2 FQNEAQ (reference sequence). CDR3 size: 16 residues. DNA of the CDR3: TGTGCCAGCAGCCGCCTAGCGGGAGGCAACACCGGGGAGCTGTTTTTT. This translates into CASSRLAGGNTGELFF.

The rearrangement links TRBV25-1 to TRBJ1-4, with D possibly TRBD1 on 5 matching bases. This CDR3 region has 14 residues. The V end lost 5 bases, the J end lost 8 bases, and 15 bases lay between the germline ends. Germline CDR1 MGHDK, CDR2 SYGVNS. The CDR3 bases are TGTGCCAGCAGTTCGGGCAGGGAAAGAGAAAAACTGTTTTTT. It yields the protein CASSSGREREKLFF.

This clone has only one observation. This chain joins TRBV11-2 and TRBJ2-1; D may be TRBD2 (6 bases). This CDR3 spans 18 amino acids. The germline CDR1 and CDR2 sequences are SGHAT and FQNNGV. The V gene lost 4 bases and the J gene lost 1 base, with 20 bases spanning the gap. The CDR3: CASSSILTPSASYNEQFF. The CDR3 DNA sequence: TGTGCCAGCAGCTCTATACTTACTCCTAGCGCTTCCTACAATGAGCAGTTCTTC.

J is TRBJ2-1 and V is TRBV20-1; 7 bases are a match to TRBD1. Germline values: CDR1 DFQATT, CDR2 SNEGSKA (reference sequence). V shed 5 bases, J shed 7 bases, and the junction held 2 bases outside the gene matches. This CDR3 spans 11 amino acids. CDR3 in DNA: TGCAGTGCTGACAGGGTAAATGAGCAGTTCTTC. The encoded protein is CSADRVNEQFF.

In this sample, this clone turned up a few times. The gene calls are TRBV11-3 and TRBJ2-3; D gene uncertain. The CDR3 length is 14 residues. CDR1 is SGHNT, CDR2 YENEEA, per germline. V gave up 1 base and J gave up 5 bases, with 10 bases separating them. DNA of the CDR3: TGTGCCAGCAGCTTAGGTGAAGGTCTAGATACGCAGTATTTT. It encodes CASSLGEGLDTQYF.

V gene TRBV5-1 combines with J gene TRBJ2-3, with D unresolved. The length of the CDR3 is 14 residues. CDR1 is SGHRS, CDR2 YFSETQ, per germline. V was cut by 5 bases and J by 0 bases, with 10 bases left in between. For the CDR3, the DNA is TGCGCCAGCAGTCGGTCCCATAGCACAGATACGCAGTATTTT. As protein: CASSRSHSTDTQYF.

The rearrangement joins TRBV6-4 to TRBJ2-2; 7 bases fit TRBD1. The germline gives CDR1 MRHNA, CDR2 SNTAGT. Losses at the gene ends were 5 bases for V and 4 bases for J; bases not matched to a gene: 1. There are 13 residues in the CDR3. CDR3: CASSRQGTGELFF. CDR3 nucleotides: TGTGCCAGCAGTCGACAGGGCACCGGGGAGCTGTTTTTT.

The chain is built from TRBV7-8 and TRBJ2-1; possibly TRBD2 for D (5 bases). V dropped 6 bases and J dropped 2 bases, with 11 bases sitting between them. Germline V CDR1 and CDR2: SGHVS, FQNEAQ. This CDR3 has 14 amino acids. CDR3 in amino acids: CASSFGDTYNEQFF. The CDR3 DNA reads as TGTGCCAGCAGTTTCGGGGATACCTACAATGAGCAGTTCTTC.

V usage is TRBV7-2 and J usage is TRBJ2-6, with 10 nucleotides matching TRBD1. CDR3 length: 17 amino acids. In germline, CDR1 is SGHTA, CDR2 FQGNSA. J gave up 4 bases and V 5 bases, and 8 bases lay outside the gene matches. The CDR3 reads CASSTRQGAAGANVLTF. The CDR3 region has the DNA TGTGCCAGCAGCACTCGACAGGGGGCAGCAGGGGCCAACGTCCTGACTTTC.